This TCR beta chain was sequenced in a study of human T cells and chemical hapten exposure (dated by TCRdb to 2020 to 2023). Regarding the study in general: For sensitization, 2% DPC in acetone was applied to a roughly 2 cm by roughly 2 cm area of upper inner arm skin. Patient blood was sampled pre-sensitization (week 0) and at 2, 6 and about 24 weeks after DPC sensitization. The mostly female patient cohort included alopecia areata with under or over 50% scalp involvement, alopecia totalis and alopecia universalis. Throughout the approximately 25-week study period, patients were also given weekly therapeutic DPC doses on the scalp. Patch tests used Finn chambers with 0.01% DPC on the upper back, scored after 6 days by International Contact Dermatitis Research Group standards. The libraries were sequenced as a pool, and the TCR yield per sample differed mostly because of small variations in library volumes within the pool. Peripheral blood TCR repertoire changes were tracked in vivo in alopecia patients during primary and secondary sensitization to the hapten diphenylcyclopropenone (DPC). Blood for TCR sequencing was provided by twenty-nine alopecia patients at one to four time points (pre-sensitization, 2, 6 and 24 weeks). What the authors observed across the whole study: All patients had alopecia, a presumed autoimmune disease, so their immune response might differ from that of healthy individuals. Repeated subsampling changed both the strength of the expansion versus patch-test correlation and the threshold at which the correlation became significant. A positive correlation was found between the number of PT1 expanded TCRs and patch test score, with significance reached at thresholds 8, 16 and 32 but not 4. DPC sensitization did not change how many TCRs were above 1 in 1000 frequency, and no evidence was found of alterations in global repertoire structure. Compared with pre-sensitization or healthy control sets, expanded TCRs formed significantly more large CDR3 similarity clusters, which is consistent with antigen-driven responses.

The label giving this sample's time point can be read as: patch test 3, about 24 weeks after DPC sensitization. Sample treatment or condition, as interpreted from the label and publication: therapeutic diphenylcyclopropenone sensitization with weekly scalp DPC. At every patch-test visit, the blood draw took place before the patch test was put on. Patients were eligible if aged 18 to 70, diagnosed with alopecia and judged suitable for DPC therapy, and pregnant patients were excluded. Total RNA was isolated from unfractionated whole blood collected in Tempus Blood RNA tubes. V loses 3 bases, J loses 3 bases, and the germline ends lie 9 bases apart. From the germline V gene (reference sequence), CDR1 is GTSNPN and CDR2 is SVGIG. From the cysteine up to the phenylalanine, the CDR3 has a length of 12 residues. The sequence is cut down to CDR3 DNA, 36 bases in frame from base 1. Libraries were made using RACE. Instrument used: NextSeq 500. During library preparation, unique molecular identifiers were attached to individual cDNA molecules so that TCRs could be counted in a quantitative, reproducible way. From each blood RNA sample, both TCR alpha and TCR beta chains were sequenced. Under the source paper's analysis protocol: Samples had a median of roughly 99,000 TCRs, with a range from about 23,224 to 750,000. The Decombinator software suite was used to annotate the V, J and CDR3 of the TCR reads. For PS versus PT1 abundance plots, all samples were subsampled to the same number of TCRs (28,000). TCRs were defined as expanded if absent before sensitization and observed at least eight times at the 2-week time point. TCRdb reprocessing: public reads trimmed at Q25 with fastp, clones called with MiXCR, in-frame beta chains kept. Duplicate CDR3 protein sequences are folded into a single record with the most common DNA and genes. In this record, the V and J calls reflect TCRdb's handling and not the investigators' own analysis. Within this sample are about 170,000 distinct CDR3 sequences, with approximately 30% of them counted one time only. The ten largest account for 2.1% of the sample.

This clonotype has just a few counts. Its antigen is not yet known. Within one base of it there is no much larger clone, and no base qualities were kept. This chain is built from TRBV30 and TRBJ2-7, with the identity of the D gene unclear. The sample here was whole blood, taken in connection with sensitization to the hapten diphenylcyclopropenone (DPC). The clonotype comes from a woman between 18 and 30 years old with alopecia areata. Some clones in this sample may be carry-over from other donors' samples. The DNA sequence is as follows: TGTGCCTGGAGGAGTCCAGACTACGAGCAGTACTTC. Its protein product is CAWRSPDYEQYF. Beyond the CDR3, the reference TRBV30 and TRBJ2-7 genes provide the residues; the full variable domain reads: SQTIHQWPATLVQPVGSPLSLECTVEGTSNPNLYWYRQAAGRGLQLLFYSVGIGQISSEVPQNLSASRPQDRQFILSSKKLLLSDSGFYLCAWRSPDYEQYFGPGTRLTVT.